A single sample is the source of the 15 T cell receptor beta chains below, sequenced in a study of identical twins. A single record per CDR3 protein comes from TCRdb applying MiXCR to the 5' RACE reads. Seen here are more than 600,000 distinct CDR3 sequences, 15% to 20% observed once, and the top ten hold about 12%. The sample was also linked to a second study, of T cells expressing NK-cell markers.

Material for sequencing was PBMCs. These receptors originate from a woman aged 18 to 35 in good health.

This clonotype was recorded at least ten times. The rearrangement links TRBV11-2 to TRBJ2-7; D call uncertain. Germline loops: CDR1 SGHAT, CDR2 FQNNGV. The V end lost 3 bases, the J end lost 6 bases, and 18 bases lay between the germline ends. The CDR3 length is 15 residues. CDR3 protein: CASSFQLPGQSEQYF. CDR3 nucleotides: TGTGCCAGCAGCTTTCAGCTACCCGGGCAGTCCGAGCAGTACTTC.

This clonotype was recorded many times. The chain recombines TRBV18 with TRBJ1-4, with 11 bases aligning to TRBD1. CDR3 length: 18 amino acids. Germline loops: CDR1 KGHSH, CDR2 LQKENI. V dropped 3 bases and J dropped 8; count of bases not matched to a gene: 14. The CDR3 bases are TGTGCCAGCTCACCGGGACAGGGGGTCGCCGAACACTCCGAAAAACTGTTTTTT. It specifies CASSPGQGVAEHSEKLFF. Combining the CDR3 with reference TRBV18 and TRBJ1-4 gives the whole variable domain NAGVMQNPRHLVRRRGQEARLRCSPMKGHSHVYWYRQLPEEGLKFMVYLQKENIIDESGMPKERFSAEFPKEGPSILRIQQVVRGDSAAYFCASSPGQGVAEHSEKLFFGSGTQLSVL.

The chain recombines TRBV5-1 with TRBJ2-1, with 14 bases that match TRBD2. The CDR3 is 15 residues long. With 7 bases clipped from V and 4 bases from J, the junction kept 4 bases outside the gene matches. Germline-derived CDR1 and CDR2 are SGHRS and YFSETQ. The CDR3 nucleotides read TGCGCCAGCGCCAGACTAGCGGGAGGGTACAATGAGCAGTTCTTC. This gives the protein CASARLAGGYNEQFF.

The chain recombines TRBV5-1 with TRBJ2-1, with unresolved D. This CDR3 is built from 19 residues. Between the trimmed V and J ends, which lost 0 bases and 5 bases, there was a span of 24 bases. Germline V CDR1 and CDR2: SGHRS, YFSETQ. Written as DNA, the CDR3 is TGCGCCAGCAGCTTGGATCTAGAAAGCTTTCTCGGAACGCACAATGAGCAGTTCTTC. Translating gives CASSLDLESFLGTHNEQFF.

This clonotype was observed once. V and J are TRBV29-1 and TRBJ2-7; 7 positions agree with TRBD1. V lost 6 bases, J lost 1 base, and 9 bases stayed unmatched. There are 14 residues in the CDR3. CDR1 and CDR2 (germline): SQVTM, ANQGSEA. Written as DNA, the CDR3 is TGCAGCGTCGCTGACAGGGACGTATCCTACGAGCAGTACTTC. Its translation: CSVADRDVSYEQYF.

This clonotype appeared a few times. This chain uses TRBV20-1 with TRBJ1-1, with 9 positions matching TRBD1. V was pared by 5 bases and J by 6 bases, with 7 bases of the junction left unmatched. This CDR3 comprises 13 residues. CDR1 and CDR2 (germline): DFQATT, SNEGSKA (reference sequence). CDR3 nucleotides: TGCAGTGCTGGGACAGGGTGGGTCTCTGAAGCTTTCTTT. Translated, it gives CSAGTGWVSEAFF.

This chain links TRBV14 with TRBJ1-6; D is unclear. CDR3 length equals 15 residues. V was pared by 0 bases and J by 8 bases, with 11 bases between. CDR1 and CDR2 (germline): SGHDN, FVKESK. CDR3: CASSQELPKDSPLHF. The CDR3 region has the DNA TGTGCCAGCAGCCAAGAACTCCCTAAGGATTCACCCCTCCACTTT. The entire variable domain, with the rest obtained from reference TRBV14 and TRBJ1-6, is as follows: EAGVTQFPSHSVIEKGQTVTLRCDPISGHDNLYWYRRVMGKEIKFLLHFVKESKQDESGMPNNRFLAERTGGTYSTLKVQPAELEDSGVYFCASSQELPKDSPLHFGNGTRLTVT.

This clonotype has a handful of counts. The V gene is TRBV4-1, the J gene TRBJ1-5, with D perhaps matching TRBD1 (6 bases). Germline CDR1 is MGHRA and CDR2 is YSYEKL. The CDR3 loop spans 16 amino acids. V gave up 4 bases and J gave up 1 base, with 14 bases separating them. The CDR3 region is CASSRTTGKSNQPQHF. The CDR3 DNA follows: TGCGCCAGCAGCCGAACCACAGGGAAGAGCAATCAGCCCCAGCATTTT.

The chain recombines TRBV24-1 with TRBJ2-3; 8 bases are shared with TRBD2. Germline V gene sequence: CDR1 KGHDR, CDR2 SFDVKD. Unmatched junction bases numbered 3, after V lost 5 bases and J lost 3 bases. This CDR3 contains 14 residues. The CDR3 sequence is CATSGGLVTDTQYF. CDR3 DNA: TGTGCCACCAGTGGGGGACTAGTAACAGATACGCAGTATTTT.

This clonotype was recorded many times. This chain links TRBV6-5 with TRBJ2-1; no reliable D call. Trimming cost V 8 bases and J 8 bases, with 10 bases left between them. Germline loops: CDR1 MNHEY, CDR2 SVGAGI. The CDR3 spans 11 residues. CDR3 in DNA: TGTGCCAGCCAGCTCTTGGATGAGCAGTTCTTC. Translating gives CASQLLDEQFF.

This clonotype was seen a few times. The rearrangement links TRBV2 to TRBJ2-7, with D possibly TRBD1 on 6 matching bases. Germline CDR1 reads SNHLY; CDR2 reads FYNNEI. V lost 5 bases and J 1 base, leaving 12 bases between the germline ends. There are 14 residues in the CDR3. The CDR3 bases are TGTGCCAGCAGTTGGGACACTGCATCCTACGAGCAGTACTTC. Its protein is CASSWDTASYEQYF.

This clonotype has a handful of counts. V usage is TRBV4-1 and J usage is TRBJ2-2, with 7 bases aligning to TRBD1. This CDR3 spans 17 amino acids. Germline V gene data show CDR1 as MGHRA and CDR2 as YSYEKL. The V and J ends lost 1 base and 8 bases, in that order; junction bases with no gene match: 13. CDR3 nucleotide sequence: TGCGCCAGCAGCCAAGGGAAGGGGGCTCTCAAAAGTGGGGAGCTGTTTTTT. Its protein product is CASSQGKGALKSGELFF.

The sample holds many counts of this clonotype. The gene calls are TRBV20-1 and TRBJ2-1; D unclear. V was trimmed by 4 bases and J by 0 bases, leaving 10 bases between them. This CDR3 has 14 residues. Looked up from germline, CDR1 is DFQATT and CDR2 is SNEGSKA (reference sequence). CDR3 DNA: TGCAGTGCTACAGTCCACCTCTCCTACAATGAGCAGTTCTTC. Protein product: CSATVHLSYNEQFF.

The chain carries TRBV4-1 and TRBJ2-1; 11 bases agree with TRBD2. The germline gives CDR1 MGHRA, CDR2 YSYEKL. The J segment lost 6 bases and the V segment lost 0 bases, leaving 10 bases of the junction unmatched. This CDR3 contains 18 residues. In nucleotides, the CDR3 is TGCGCCAGCAGCCAAGAAAACCTAGCGGGGGGTCCGATCAATGAGCAGTTCTTC. Its translation: CASSQENLAGGPINEQFF.

The rearrangement links TRBV2 to TRBJ2-1, with 8 positions matching TRBD2. V lost 6 bases, J lost 7 bases, and 8 bases stayed unmatched. This CDR3 is 14 amino acids long. Germline CDR1 is SNHLY and CDR2 is FYNNEI. DNA of the CDR3: TGTGCCAGCAGGCAGCGGGAGATATTTAATGAGCAGTTCTTC. Residues: CASRQREIFNEQFF.